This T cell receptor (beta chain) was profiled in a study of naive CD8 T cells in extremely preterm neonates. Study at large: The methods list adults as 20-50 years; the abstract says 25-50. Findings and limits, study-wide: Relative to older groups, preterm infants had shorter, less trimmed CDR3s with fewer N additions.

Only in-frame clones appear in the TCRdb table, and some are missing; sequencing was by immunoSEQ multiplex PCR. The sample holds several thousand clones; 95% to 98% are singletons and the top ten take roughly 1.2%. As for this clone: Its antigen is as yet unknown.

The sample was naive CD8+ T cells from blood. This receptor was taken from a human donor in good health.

The CDR3 DNA sequence: TGTGCCAGCAGTTTATACACCGGGGAGCTGTTTTTT. It specifies CASSLYTGELFF. The chain uses TRBV6-6 and TRBJ2-2; D is unclear. Trimming pared 4 bases from V and 3 bases from J, leaving 3 bases between. The CDR3 runs to 12 residues. Per the germline V gene, CDR1 is MNHNY and CDR2 is SVGAGI (reference sequence).